These 22 T cell receptor beta chains were sequenced from one sample in a study of cytotoxic CD8 clonotypes in ibrutinib-treated CLL. TCRdb keeps only in-frame clones here, not all; method: immunoSEQ multiplex PCR. The sample records some 200,000 clones, around three quarters being singletons. The starting material was PBMCs, obtained after 24 months of ibrutinib treatment. The receptor set was obtained from a human donor with chronic lymphocytic leukemia.

The gene calls are TRBV7-9 and TRBJ2-1; D gene ambiguous. This CDR3 is 14 amino acids long. V lost 1 base and J lost 3, with 7 bases in between. Looked up from germline, CDR1 is SEHNR and CDR2 is FQNEAQ (reference sequence). The CDR3 reads CASSLVFGYNEQFF. The CDR3 nucleotides are TGTGCCAGCAGCTTAGTATTCGGCTACAATGAGCAGTTCTTC.

The CDR3 DNA follows: TGTGCCAGCAGCCGCCTCCTCACCTTCGAGCAGTACTTC. Protein sequence: CASSRLLTFEQYF. The chain combines TRBV6-9 with TRBJ2-7; unclear D gene. V was clipped by 6 bases and J by 6 bases, with 15 bases between them. The CDR3 extends over 13 amino acids. Per germline, CDR1 MNHGY and CDR2 SVAAGI.

This clone was detected only once. The rearrangement links TRBV12-5 to TRBJ1-5; 7 bases are a match to TRBD1. This CDR3 spans 15 amino acids. CDR1 and CDR2 from the germline V gene are LGHNT and FRNRAP. The V gene end was trimmed by 2 bases and the J gene end by 4 bases; junction bases not matched to a gene: 5. The CDR3 region has the DNA TGTGCTAGTGGTTTGACAGGGGCCGGAAATCAGCCCCAGCATTTT. As protein: CASGLTGAGNQPQHF.

The chain links TRBV20-1 to TRBJ2-1; D perhaps matches TRBD2 (5 bases). Between the trimmed V and J ends, which lost 7 bases and 10 bases, there was a span of 14 bases. The CDR3 is made up of 11 amino acids. CDR1 DFQATT and CDR2 SNEGSKA come from the germline V gene (reference sequence). The CDR3 reads CSGLAIWEQFF. CDR3 in DNA: TGCAGTGGGCTAGCTATATGGGAGCAGTTCTTC.

This chain links TRBV27 with TRBJ1-5, with unresolved D. This CDR3 comprises 14 residues. Germline V gives CDR1 MNHEY, CDR2 SMNVEV (reference sequence). V was pared by 4 bases and J by 7 bases, with 14 bases between. The CDR3 reads CASSSDHRMQPQHF. DNA of the CDR3: TGTGCCAGCAGTTCGGACCACCGAATGCAGCCCCAGCATTTT.

Only one count was recorded for this clone. This chain joins TRBV29-1 and TRBJ2-2; no definite D call. Trimming stripped 6 bases from V and 1 base from J, with 6 bases between. Looked up from germline, CDR1 is SQVTM and CDR2 is ANQGSEA. The CDR3 is 12 residues long. CDR3 region: CSVLQNTGELFF. CDR3 DNA: TGCAGCGTGTTACAGAACACCGGGGAGCTGTTTTTT.

The V and J genes are TRBV18 and TRBJ2-7; D not resolved. V gave up 6 bases and J gave up 0 bases, with 9 bases separating them. The length of the CDR3 is 13 residues. CDR1 and CDR2 from the germline V gene are KGHSH and LQKENI. The CDR3 DNA reads as TGTGCCAGCTCCCCCGCGGCCTCCTACGAGCAGTACTTC. This sequence encodes CASSPAASYEQYF.

The V and J genes are TRBV7-2 and TRBJ1-2; D not resolved. CDR1 is SGHTA and CDR2 is FQGNSA in the germline V gene. V lost 0 bases and J 10 bases, leaving 9 bases between the germline ends. CDR3 length: 12 amino acids. The CDR3 reads CASSLAYISYTF. In DNA, the CDR3 is TGTGCCAGCAGCTTAGCGTATATCTCCTACACCTTC.

A few counts support this clone. The CDR3 spells CSARRGQPQHF. The CDR3 nucleotides read TGCAGTGCGAGACGGGGCCAGCCCCAGCATTTT. The gene calls are TRBV20-1 and TRBJ1-5; D might be TRBD1 (5 bases). Germline-derived CDR1 and CDR2 are DFQATT and SNEGSKA (reference sequence). The CDR3 sequence is 11 residues long. V lost 6 bases and J 7 bases, leaving 10 bases between the germline ends.

V and J are TRBV29-1 and TRBJ2-3; a weak D match, TRBD2 (6 bases). The CDR3 has 13 residues. Germline CDR1 SQVTM, CDR2 ANQGSEA. V lost 4 bases and J lost 1, with 9 bases in between. The CDR3 DNA follows: TGCAGCGTTGGGGGGGAGGGCACAGATACGCAGTATTTT. It translates to CSVGGEGTDTQYF.

V and J are TRBV5-1 and TRBJ2-1; 9 bases align to TRBD1. The CDR3 is 15 residues long. V lost 4 bases and J lost 3; bases outside the gene matches: 5. Germline CDR1 is SGHRS and CDR2 is YFSETQ. This chain's CDR3 is CASSGGQGHYNEQFF. CDR3 nucleotide sequence: TGCGCCAGCAGCGGGGGACAGGGACACTACAATGAGCAGTTCTTC.

The rearrangement joins TRBV2 to TRBJ2-2; D not resolved. The CDR3 totals 13 residues. The germline CDR1 and CDR2 sequences are SNHLY and FYNNEI. V lost 7 bases and J 0 bases, leaving 6 bases between the germline ends. This CDR3 reads CASTSPNTGELFF. CDR3 in DNA: TGTGCCAGCACTTCACCGAACACCGGGGAGCTGTTTTTT.

This chain uses TRBV7-9 with TRBJ2-1, with D perhaps TRBD1 (7 bases). V lost 5 bases and J lost 11, with 25 bases in between. This CDR3 has 16 residues. Germline V gene data show CDR1 as SEHNR and CDR2 as FQNEAQ (reference sequence). CDR3 sequence reads: CASSNWDSGRLGKQFF. The CDR3 DNA is TGTGCCAGCAGCAACTGGGACAGTGGCAGACTAGGAAAGCAGTTCTTC.

The table lists this clone with a count of one. The V gene is TRBV11-2, the J gene TRBJ2-7; a weak D match, TRBD1 (5 bases). The CDR3 contains 14 residues. Trimming stripped 3 bases from V and 2 bases from J, with 11 bases between. CDR1 is SGHAT, CDR2 FQNNGV, per germline. In nucleotides, the CDR3 is TGTGCCAGCAGCTTCCAAACAGGCACCTACGAGCAGTACTTC. This translates into CASSFQTGTYEQYF. The full variable domain, with the rest looked up from reference TRBV11-2 and TRBJ2-7, is EAGVAQSPRYKIIEKRQSVAFWCNPISGHATLYWYQQILGQGPKLLIQFQNNGVVDDSQLPKDRFSAERLKGVDSTLKIQPAKLEDSAVYLCASSFQTGTYEQYFGPGTRLTVT.

The rearrangement joins TRBV15 to TRBJ2-7, with 9 bases matching TRBD1. V was pared by 4 bases and J by 2 bases, with 3 bases of the junction left unmatched. In germline, CDR1 is LNHNV, CDR2 YYDKDF (reference sequence). The CDR3 is made up of 14 amino acids. CDR3 loop: CATSKGQGTYEQYF. The CDR3, as DNA: TGTGCCACCAGCAAAGGACAGGGGACCTACGAGCAGTACTTC.

This clone has a handful of counts. The chain employs TRBV19 and TRBJ1-2; no definite D call. Trimming removed 5 bases at V and 5 bases at J, with 12 bases between. CDR1 and CDR2 from the germline V gene are LNHDA and SQIVND (reference sequence). The CDR3 spans 13 residues. The CDR3 nucleotides are TGTGCCAGTAGTCCGATGAGGTTTTATGGCTACACCTTC. It translates to CASSPMRFYGYTF.

The chain carries TRBV11-3 and TRBJ2-7, with 15 bases aligning to TRBD2. Germline CDR1 reads SGHNT; CDR2 reads YENEEA. V shed 4 bases, J shed 6 bases, and the junction held 7 bases outside the gene matches. The CDR3 sequence is 16 residues long. CDR3 DNA sequence: TGTGCCAGCAGCTCCTCCGGGACTAGCGGGAGGTTCGAGCAGTACTTC. Translation: CASSSSGTSGRFEQYF.

The chain joins TRBV5-6 to TRBJ2-5; 10 positions agree with TRBD2. The CDR3 is 14 amino acids. CDR1 is SGHDT and CDR2 is YYEEEE in the germline V gene. After removal of 1 base from V and 5 bases from J, the junction contained 2 bases not matched to a gene. CDR3 in amino acids: CASSLQAGGETQYF. Here the CDR3 DNA reads TGTGCCAGCAGCTTGCAAGCGGGAGGGGAGACCCAGTACTTC. The full variable domain, completed using reference TRBV5-6 and TRBJ2-5, is DAGVTQSPTHLIKTRGQQVTLRCSPKSGHDTVSWYQQALGQGPQFIFQYYEEEERQRGNFPDRFSGHQFPNYSSELNVNALLLGDSALYLCASSLQAGGETQYFGPGTRLLVL.

This rearrangement joins TRBV5-6 to TRBJ2-1, with D perhaps matching TRBD1 or TRBD2 (6 bases each). Deletions cut 0 bases from V and 0 bases from J, with 10 bases between. This CDR3 is 16 amino acids long. Germline-derived CDR1 and CDR2 are SGHDT and YYEEEE. The CDR3 protein is CASSLVGGGSYNEQFF. CDR3 sequence (DNA): TGTGCCAGCAGCTTGGTAGGAGGGGGCTCCTACAATGAGCAGTTCTTC.

The gene calls are TRBV19 and TRBJ2-3; D remains unclear. The germline CDR1 and CDR2 sequences are LNHDA and SQIVND (reference sequence). Deletions cut 1 base from V and 3 bases from J, with 8 bases between. This CDR3 has 14 amino acids. The DNA of the CDR3 is TGTGCCAGTAGTATAGCCAGTTGGACAGATACGCAGTATTTT. It encodes CASSIASWTDTQYF.

The V call is TRBV11-2, the J call TRBJ2-1, with D possibly called TRBD1 or TRBD2 (6 bases each). The V end lost 5 bases, the J end lost 6 bases, and 17 bases lay between the germline ends. CDR1 and CDR2 from the germline V gene are SGHAT and FQNNGV. CDR3 size: 15 residues. CDR3 coding DNA: TGTGCCAGCAGCCCTATAGGGGGGCGGTTCAATGAGCAGTTCTTC. Its translation: CASSPIGGRFNEQFF.

The chain uses TRBV28 and TRBJ2-7, with TRBD2 identical over 10 bases. CDR1 MDHEN and CDR2 SYDVKM come from the germline V gene. This CDR3 has 15 residues. The V gene end was trimmed by 2 bases and the J gene end by 6 bases; junction bases not matched to a gene: 7. Here the CDR3 reads CASSLIRLAGSEQYF. The CDR3 DNA sequence: TGTGCCAGCAGTTTAATCCGACTAGCGGGCTCCGAGCAGTACTTC.